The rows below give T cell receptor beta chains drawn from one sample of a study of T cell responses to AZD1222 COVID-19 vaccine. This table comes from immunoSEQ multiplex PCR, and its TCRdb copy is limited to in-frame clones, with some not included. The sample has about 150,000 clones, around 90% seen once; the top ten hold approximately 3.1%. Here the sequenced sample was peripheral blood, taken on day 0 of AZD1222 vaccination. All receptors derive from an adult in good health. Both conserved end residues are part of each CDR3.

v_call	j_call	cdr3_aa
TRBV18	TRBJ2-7	CASSPPTGRYEQYF
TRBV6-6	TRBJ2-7	CASSSGAYEQYF
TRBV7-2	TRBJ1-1	CASSSGTGLNTEAFF
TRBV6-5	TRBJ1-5	CASSRGVNQPQHF
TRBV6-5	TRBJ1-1	CASSYLETNTEAFF
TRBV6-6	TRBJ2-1	CASTRGLAGGNEQFF
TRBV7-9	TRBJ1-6	CASSYDGQYNSPLHF
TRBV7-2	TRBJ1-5	CASSLAGTGVYSNQPQHF
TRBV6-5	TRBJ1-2	CASSPGDRGNYGYTF
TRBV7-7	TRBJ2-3	CASSYRGRSTDTQYF
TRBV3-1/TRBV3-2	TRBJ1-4	CASSPYSWDRWVVELFF
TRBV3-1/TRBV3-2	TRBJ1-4	CASSREGPGANEKLFF
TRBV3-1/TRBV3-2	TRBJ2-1	CASSQDNRGAGEQFF
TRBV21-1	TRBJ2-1	CASSPVPPNNEQFF
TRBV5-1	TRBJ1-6	CASSFGTNNSPLHF
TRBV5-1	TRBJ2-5	CASSPQGGLETQYF
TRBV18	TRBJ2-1	CASSPGHPSYNEQFF
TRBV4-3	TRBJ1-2	CASSLMDGSYGYTF
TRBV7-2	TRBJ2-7	CASSLSGTYEQYF
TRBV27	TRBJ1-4	CASSARNRGFNEKLFF
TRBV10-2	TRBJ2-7	CASSPREGPLYEQYF
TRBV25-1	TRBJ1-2	CASSESLGQVYGYTF
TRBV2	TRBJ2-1	CASWTGVDNEQFF
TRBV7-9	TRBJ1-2	CASEGVQGYGYTF
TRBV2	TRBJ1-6	CASSPSGSLQSPLHF